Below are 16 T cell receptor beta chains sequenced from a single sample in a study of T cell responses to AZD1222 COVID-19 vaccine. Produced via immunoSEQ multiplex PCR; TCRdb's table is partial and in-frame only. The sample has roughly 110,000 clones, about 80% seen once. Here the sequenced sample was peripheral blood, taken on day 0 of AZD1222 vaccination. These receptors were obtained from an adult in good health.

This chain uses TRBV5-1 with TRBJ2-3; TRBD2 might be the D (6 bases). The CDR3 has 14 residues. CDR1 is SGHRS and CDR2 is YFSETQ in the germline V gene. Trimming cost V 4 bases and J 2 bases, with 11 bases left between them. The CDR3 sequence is CASSVGTSTDTQYF. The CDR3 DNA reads TGCGCCAGCAGCGTCGGGACTTCCACAGATACGCAGTATTTT.

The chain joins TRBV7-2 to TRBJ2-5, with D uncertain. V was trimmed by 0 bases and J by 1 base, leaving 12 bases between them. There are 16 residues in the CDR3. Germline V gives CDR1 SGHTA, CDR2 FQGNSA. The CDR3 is CASSLAHRQLQETQYF. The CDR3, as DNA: TGTGCCAGCAGCTTAGCGCATCGGCAGCTCCAAGAGACCCAGTACTTC. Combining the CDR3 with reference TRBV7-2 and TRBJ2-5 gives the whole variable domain GAGVSQSPSNKVTEKGKDVELRCDPISGHTALYWYRQSLGQGLEFLIYFQGNSAPDKSGLPSDRFSAERTGGSVSTLTIQRTQQEDSAVYLCASSLAHRQLQETQYFGPGTRLLVL.

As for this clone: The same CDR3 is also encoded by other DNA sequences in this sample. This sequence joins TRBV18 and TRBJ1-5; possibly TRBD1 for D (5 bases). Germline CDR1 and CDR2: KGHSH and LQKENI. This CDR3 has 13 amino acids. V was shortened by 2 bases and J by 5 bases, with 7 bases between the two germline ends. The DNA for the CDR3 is TGTGCCAGCTCACCAGGCAGGGATCAGCCCCAGCATTTT. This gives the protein CASSPGRDQPQHF.

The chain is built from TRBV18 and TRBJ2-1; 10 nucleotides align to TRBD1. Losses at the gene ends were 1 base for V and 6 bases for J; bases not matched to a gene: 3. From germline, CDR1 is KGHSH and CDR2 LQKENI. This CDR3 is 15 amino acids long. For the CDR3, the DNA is TGTGCCAGCTCACCACAGGGACAGGGGAGCAATGAGCAGTTCTTC. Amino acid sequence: CASSPQGQGSNEQFF.

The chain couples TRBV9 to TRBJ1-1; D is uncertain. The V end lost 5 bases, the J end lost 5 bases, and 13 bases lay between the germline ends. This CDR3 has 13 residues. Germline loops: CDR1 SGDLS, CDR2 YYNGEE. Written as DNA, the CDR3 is TGTGCCAGCAGTCTGGGTCCAGGTACTGAAGCTTTCTTT. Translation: CASSLGPGTEAFF.

Here the CDR3 DNA reads TGTGCCAGCAAAAGGACAGCGGGGAATTCACCCCTCCACTTT. It yields the protein CASKRTAGNSPLHF. This rearrangement joins TRBV6-5 to TRBJ1-6; D is perhaps TRBD1 (6 bases). Germline-derived CDR1 and CDR2 are MNHEY and SVGAGI. This CDR3 spans 14 amino acids. The V end lost 7 bases, the J end lost 7 bases, and 14 bases lay between the germline ends.

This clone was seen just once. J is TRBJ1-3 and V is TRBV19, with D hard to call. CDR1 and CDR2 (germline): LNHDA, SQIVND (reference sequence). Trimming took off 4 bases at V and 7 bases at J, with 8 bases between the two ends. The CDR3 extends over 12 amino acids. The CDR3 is CASSNQGNTIYF. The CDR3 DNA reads TGTGCCAGTAGTAACCAAGGGAACACCATATATTTT.

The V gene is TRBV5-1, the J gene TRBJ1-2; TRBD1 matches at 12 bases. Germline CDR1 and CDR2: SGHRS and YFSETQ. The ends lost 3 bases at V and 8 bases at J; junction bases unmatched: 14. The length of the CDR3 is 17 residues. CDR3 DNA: TGCGCCAGCAGCTCTACCGGGACAGGGGGCAGAATAGAGGGCTACACCTTC. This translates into CASSSTGTGGRIEGYTF.

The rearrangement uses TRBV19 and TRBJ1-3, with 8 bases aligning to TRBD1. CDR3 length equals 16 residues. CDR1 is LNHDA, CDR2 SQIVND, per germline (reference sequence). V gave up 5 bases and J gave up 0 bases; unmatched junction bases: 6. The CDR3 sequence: CASSYGTGISGNTIYF. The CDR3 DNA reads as TGTGCCAGTAGTTACGGGACAGGTATCTCTGGAAACACCATATATTTT.

The CDR3 here is CASSTPKGQHNSPLHF. Here the CDR3 DNA reads TGCGCCAGCAGCACCCCGAAAGGACAGCATAATTCACCCCTCCACTTT. This rearrangement joins TRBV5-1 to TRBJ1-6; tentative D call: TRBD1 (6 bases). Germline assignment: CDR1 SGHRS and CDR2 YFSETQ. Trimming left V 4 bases short and J 5 bases short, with 16 bases between. This CDR3 comprises 16 residues.

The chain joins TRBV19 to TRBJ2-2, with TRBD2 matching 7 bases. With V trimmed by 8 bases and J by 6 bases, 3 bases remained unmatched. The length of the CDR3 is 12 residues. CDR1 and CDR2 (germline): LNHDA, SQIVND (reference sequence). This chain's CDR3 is CASRGEAGELFF. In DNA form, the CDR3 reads TGTGCCAGTCGGGGGGAGGCCGGGGAGCTGTTTTTT.

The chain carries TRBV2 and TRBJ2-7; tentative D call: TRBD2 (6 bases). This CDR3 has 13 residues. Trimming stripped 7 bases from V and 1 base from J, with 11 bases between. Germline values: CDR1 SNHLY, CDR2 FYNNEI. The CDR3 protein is CASTRAGSYEQYF. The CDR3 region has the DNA TGTGCCAGCACGCGGGCGGGGTCCTACGAGCAGTACTTC.

CDR3 residues: CASSKVGDRRSSTDTQYF. As DNA, the CDR3 is TGTGCCAGCAGCAAAGTGGGGGACAGACGTTCTAGCACAGATACGCAGTATTTT. J is TRBJ2-3 and V is TRBV21-1; TRBD1, the table's D call, was not compared with the DNA. TRBV21-1 is designated a pseudogene. CDR3 length equals 18 residues.

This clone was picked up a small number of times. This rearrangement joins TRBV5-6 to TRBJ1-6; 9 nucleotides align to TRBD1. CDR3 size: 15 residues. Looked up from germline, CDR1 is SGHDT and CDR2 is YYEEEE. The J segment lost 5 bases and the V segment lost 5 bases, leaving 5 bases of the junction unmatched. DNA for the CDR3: TGTGCCAGCAGACCAGGGGACAGGGATAATTCACCCCTCCACTTT. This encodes CASRPGDRDNSPLHF.

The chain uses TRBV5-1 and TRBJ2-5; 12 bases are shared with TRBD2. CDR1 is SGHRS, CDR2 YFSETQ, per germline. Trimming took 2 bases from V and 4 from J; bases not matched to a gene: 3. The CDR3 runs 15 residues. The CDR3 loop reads CASSLTSGRRETQYF. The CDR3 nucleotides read TGCGCCAGCAGCTTAACTAGCGGGAGGAGAGAGACCCAGTACTTC.

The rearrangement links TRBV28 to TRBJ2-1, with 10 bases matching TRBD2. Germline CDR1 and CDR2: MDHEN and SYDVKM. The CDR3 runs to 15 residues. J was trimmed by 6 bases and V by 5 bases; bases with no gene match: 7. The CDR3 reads CASSPAGGPGNEQFF. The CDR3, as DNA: TGTGCCAGCAGTCCAGCGGGAGGGCCAGGCAATGAGCAGTTCTTC.